This T cell receptor beta chain was found in a study of shared clonotypes between healthy human individuals. CDR1 and CDR2 from the germline V gene are MNHEY and SMNVEV (reference sequence). The CDR3 is 17 amino acids. Unmatched junction bases numbered 9, after V lost 5 bases and J lost 2 bases. Naive CD8 cells, CD45RO-negative and positively selected for CCR7, excluded terminally differentiated effector memory CD45RA+ cells. Nashville, Tennessee was home to all donors, who were Caucasian adults. Data came from immunoSEQ multiplex PCR; TCRdb stores just in-frame clones and leaves some out. The table records about 2.1 million clones, 93% of them present only once.

The TCR originated in a man aged 18 to 30 in good health. Some clones in this sample may be carry-over from other donors' samples. This chain joins TRBV27 and TRBJ2-1, with 10 bases that match TRBD2. The sequencing sample was made of naive CD8+ T cells from PBMCs. CDR3 nucleotide sequence: TGTGCCAGCAGTACCTCACCTAGCGGGGGTGCCTACAATGAGCAGTTCTTC. Its protein product is CASSTSPSGGAYNEQFF.